The sequence of this T cell receptor (beta chain) was determined in a study of blood T cell repertoires in COVID-19. Study as a whole: The samples span acute and convalescent COVID-19 from the United States, Italy and Spain. PBMCs, B-cell-depleted T cells, or T cells provided the cDNA or gDNA that made up the material.

How the authors handled the data: For nucleated cells, counts were estimated from reference gene primer amplification. Assay: immunoSEQ multiplex PCR; the TCRdb copy retains only in-frame clones and omits some. For V, J and clone size, that table is used; D and trimming come from the DNA. The table lists about 86,000 clones, around 80% of them singletons. This CDR3 is built from 15 residues. V was trimmed by 0 bases and J by 6 bases, leaving 14 bases between them. Looked up from germline, CDR1 is KGHSH and CDR2 is LQKENI. The sequenced material came from peripheral blood. The rearrangement uses TRBV18 and TRBJ1-2, with D tentatively TRBD1 (6 bases). The origin of this receptor is a man aged 70-80 years with acute or convalescent COVID-19. The CDR3 protein is CASSPPGGRENGYTF. As DNA, the CDR3 is TGTGCCAGCTCACCACCGGGGGGGCGCGAGAATGGCTACACCTTC. Full variable domain (missing parts from reference TRBV18 and TRBJ1-2): NAGVMQNPRHLVRRRGQEARLRCSPMKGHSHVYWYRQLPEEGLKFMVYLQKENIIDESGMPKERFSAEFPKEGPSILRIQQVVRGDSAAYFCASSPPGGRENGYTFGSGTRLTVV.